This TCR beta chain appears in the sequencing data of a study of T cells after yellow fever vaccination. One entry per CDR3 protein, called by TCRdb with MiXCR from the 5' RACE reads. The data show a few hundred thousand distinct CDR3 sequences, about 7.8% seen once. The sequence came from a man aged 18 to 30 who received the YFV17D yellow fever vaccine. The specimen comprised PBMCs, sampled more than 35 days after the first yellow fever vaccination.

The CDR3 loop is CSGRTSGGVETQYF. The CDR3 DNA is TGCAGCGGGAGGACTAGCGGGGGGGTGGAGACCCAGTACTTC. The chain carries TRBV29-1 and TRBJ2-5; TRBD2 aligns across 15 bases. Germline V lookup: CDR1 SQVTM, CDR2 ANQGSEA. The CDR3 contains 14 residues. The V and J ends lost 7 bases and 5 bases, in that order; junction bases with no gene match: 5.